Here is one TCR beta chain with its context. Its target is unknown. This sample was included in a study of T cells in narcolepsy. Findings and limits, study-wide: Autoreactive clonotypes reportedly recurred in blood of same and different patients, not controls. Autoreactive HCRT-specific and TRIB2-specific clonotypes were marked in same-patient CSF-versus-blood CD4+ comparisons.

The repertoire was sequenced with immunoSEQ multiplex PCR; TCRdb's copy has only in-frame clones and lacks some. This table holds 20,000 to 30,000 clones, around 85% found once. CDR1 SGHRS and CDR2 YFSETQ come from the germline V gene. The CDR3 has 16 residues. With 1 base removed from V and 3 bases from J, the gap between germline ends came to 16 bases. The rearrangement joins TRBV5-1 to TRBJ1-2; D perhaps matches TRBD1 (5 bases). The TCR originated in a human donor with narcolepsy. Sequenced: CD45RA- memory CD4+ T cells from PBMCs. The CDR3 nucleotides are TGCGCCAGCAGCTTGAGCGCAGGGAAAAGCTACTATGGCTACACCTTC. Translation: CASSLSAGKSYYGYTF.